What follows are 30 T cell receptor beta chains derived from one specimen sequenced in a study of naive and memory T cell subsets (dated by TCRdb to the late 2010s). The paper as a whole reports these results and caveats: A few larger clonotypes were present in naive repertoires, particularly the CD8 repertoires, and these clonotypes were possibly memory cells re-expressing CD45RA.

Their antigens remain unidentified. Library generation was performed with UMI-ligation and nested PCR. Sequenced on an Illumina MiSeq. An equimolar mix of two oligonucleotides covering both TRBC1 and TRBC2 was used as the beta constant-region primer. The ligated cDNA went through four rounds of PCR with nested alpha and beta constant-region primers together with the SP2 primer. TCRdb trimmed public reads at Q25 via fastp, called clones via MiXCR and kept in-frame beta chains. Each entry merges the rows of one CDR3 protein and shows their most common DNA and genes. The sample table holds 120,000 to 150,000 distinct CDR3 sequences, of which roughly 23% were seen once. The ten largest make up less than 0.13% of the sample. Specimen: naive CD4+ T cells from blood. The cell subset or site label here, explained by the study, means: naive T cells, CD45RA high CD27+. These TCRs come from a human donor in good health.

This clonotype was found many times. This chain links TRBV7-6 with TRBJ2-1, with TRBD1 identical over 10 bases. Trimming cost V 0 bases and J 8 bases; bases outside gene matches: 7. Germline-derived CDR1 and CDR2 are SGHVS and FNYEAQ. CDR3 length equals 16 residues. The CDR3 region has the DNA TGTGCCAGCAGCTTAGCAGGGACAGGGGTTTTTGATGAGCAGTTCTTC. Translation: CASSLAGTGVFDEQFF.

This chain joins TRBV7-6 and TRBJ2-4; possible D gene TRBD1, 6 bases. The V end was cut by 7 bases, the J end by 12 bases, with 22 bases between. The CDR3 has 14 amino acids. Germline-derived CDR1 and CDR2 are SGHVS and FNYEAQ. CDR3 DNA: TGTGCCAGCAACCACCTGGGGGCGCAGACTTGTCAGTACTTC. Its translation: CASNHLGAQTCQYF.

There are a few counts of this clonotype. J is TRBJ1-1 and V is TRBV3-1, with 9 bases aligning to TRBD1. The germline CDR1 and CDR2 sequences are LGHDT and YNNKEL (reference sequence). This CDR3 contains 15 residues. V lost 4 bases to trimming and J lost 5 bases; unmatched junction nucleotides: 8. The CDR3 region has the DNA TGTGCCAGCAGCCGAGTGGGACAGGGAAGGACTGAAGCTTTCTTT. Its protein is CASSRVGQGRTEAFF.

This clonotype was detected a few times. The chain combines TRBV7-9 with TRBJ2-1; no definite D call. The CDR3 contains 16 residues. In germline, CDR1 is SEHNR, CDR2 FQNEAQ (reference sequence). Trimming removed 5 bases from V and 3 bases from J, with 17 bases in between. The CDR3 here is CASSASAAAHYNEQFF. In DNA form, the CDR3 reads TGTGCCAGCAGCGCCAGCGCGGCTGCCCACTACAATGAGCAGTTCTTC.

For the CDR3, the DNA is TGTGCCAGCAAGGACCGAGCGGGAGAAGAGACCCAGTACTTC. This translates into CASKDRAGEETQYF. The V gene is TRBV5-4, the J gene TRBJ2-5; 8 bases agree with TRBD2. From germline, CDR1 is SGHNT and CDR2 YYREEE (reference sequence). This CDR3 has 14 amino acids. After removal of 6 bases from V and 3 bases from J, the junction contained 7 bases not matched to a gene.

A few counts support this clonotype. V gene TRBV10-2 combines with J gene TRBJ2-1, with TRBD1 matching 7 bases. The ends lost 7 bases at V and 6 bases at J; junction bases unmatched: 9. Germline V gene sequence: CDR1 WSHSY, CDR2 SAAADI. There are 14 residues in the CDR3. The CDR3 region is CASNSGQFFNEQFF. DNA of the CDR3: TGCGCCAGCAATTCGGGACAGTTTTTCAATGAGCAGTTCTTC.

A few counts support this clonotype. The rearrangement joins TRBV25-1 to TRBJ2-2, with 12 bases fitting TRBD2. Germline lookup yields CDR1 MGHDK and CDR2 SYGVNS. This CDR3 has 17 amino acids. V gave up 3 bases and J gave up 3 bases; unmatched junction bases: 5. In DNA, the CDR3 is TGTGCCAGCAGTGACGAGGGACTAGCGGGTTACACCGGGGAGCTGTTTTTT. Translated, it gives CASSDEGLAGYTGELFF.

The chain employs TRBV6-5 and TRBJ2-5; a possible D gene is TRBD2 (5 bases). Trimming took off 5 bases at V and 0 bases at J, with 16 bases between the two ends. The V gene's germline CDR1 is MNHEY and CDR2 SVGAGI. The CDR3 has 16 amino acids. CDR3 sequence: CASSPGVFPYQETQYF. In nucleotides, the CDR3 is TGTGCCAGCAGTCCCGGGGTTTTTCCGTACCAAGAGACCCAGTACTTC.

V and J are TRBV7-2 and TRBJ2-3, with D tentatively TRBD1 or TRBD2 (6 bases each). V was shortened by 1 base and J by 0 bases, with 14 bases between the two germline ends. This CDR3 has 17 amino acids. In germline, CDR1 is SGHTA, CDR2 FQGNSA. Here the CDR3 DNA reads TGTGCCAGCAGCTTAGATGGGGGGCTATTAAGCACAGATACGCAGTATTTT. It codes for CASSLDGGLLSTDTQYF.

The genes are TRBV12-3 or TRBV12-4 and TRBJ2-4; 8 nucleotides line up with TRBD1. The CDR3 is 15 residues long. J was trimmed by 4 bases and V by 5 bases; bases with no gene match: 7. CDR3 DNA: TGTGCCAGCAGTGCGGACAGGGTGACAAAAAACATTCAGTACTTC. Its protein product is CASSADRVTKNIQYF.

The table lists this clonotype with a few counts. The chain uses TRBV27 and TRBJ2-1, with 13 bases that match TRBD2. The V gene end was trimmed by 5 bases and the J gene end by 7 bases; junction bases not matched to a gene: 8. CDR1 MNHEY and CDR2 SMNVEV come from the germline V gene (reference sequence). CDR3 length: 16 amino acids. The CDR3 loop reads CASSPRTSGRSNEQFF. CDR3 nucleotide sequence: TGTGCCAGCAGTCCCCGGACTAGCGGGAGATCGAATGAGCAGTTCTTC.

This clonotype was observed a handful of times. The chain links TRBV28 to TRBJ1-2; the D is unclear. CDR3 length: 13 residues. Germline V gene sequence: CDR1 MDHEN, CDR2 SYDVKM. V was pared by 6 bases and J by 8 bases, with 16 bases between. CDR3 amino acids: CASSPRPFGGYTF. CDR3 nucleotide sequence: TGTGCCAGCAGCCCTAGGCCATTCGGGGGCTACACCTTC.

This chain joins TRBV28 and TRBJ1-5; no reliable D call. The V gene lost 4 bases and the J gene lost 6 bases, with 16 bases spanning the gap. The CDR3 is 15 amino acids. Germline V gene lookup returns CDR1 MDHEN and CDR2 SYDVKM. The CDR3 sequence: CASSWAGVHAQPQHF. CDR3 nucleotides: TGTGCCAGCAGTTGGGCGGGTGTGCATGCTCAGCCCCAGCATTTT.

In DNA form, the CDR3 reads TGCAGCGTGTCGGGACAGGGGGATAACGAGCAGTACTTC. It codes for CSVSGQGDNEQYF. This chain joins TRBV29-1 and TRBJ2-7, with TRBD1 identical over 11 bases. Germline CDR1 reads SQVTM; CDR2 reads ANQGSEA. J was trimmed by 5 bases and V by 6 bases; bases with no gene match: 6. The CDR3 sequence is 13 residues long.

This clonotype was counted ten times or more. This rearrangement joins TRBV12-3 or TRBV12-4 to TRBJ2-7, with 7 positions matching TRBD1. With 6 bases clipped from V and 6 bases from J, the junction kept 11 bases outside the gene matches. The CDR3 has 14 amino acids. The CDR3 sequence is CASSRQTGIGEQYF. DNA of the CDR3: TGTGCCAGCAGCCGGCAGACAGGGATCGGCGAGCAGTACTTC.

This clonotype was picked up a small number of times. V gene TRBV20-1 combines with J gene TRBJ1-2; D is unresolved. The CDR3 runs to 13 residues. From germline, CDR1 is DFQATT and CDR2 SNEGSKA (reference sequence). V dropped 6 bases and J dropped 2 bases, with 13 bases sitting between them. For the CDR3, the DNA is TGCAGTGCAACCCGAACGCAAAACTATGGCTACACCTTC. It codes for CSATRTQNYGYTF.

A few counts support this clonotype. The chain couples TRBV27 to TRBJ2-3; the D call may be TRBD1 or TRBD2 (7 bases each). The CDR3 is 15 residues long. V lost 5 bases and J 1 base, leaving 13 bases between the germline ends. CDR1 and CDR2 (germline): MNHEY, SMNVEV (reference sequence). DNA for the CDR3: TGTGCCAGCAGTATACAGGGGAGGGGCACAGATACGCAGTATTTT. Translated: CASSIQGRGTDTQYF.

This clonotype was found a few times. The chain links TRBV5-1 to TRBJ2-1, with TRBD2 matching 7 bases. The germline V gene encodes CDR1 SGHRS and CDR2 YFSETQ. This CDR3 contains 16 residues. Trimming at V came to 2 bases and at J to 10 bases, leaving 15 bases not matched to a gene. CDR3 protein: CASSFAEVEAGREQFF. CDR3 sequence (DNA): TGCGCCAGCAGCTTCGCAGAGGTGGAAGCGGGGAGAGAGCAGTTCTTC.

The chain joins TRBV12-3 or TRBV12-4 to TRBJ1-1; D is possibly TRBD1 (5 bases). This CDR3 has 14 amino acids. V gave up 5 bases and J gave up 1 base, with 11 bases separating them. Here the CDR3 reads CASSAGLTNTEAFF. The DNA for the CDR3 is TGTGCCAGCAGTGCGGGACTCACGAACACTGAAGCTTTCTTT.

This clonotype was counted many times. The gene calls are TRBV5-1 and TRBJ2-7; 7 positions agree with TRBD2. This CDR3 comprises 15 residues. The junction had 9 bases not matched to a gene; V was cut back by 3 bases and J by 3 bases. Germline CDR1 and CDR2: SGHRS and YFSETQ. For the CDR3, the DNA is TGCGCCAGCAGCTGGTCAGCGGGATCTCTCTACGAGCAGTACTTC. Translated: CASSWSAGSLYEQYF.

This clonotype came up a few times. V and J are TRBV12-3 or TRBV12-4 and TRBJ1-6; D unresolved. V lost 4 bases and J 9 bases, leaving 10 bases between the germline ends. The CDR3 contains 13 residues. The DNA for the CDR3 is TGTGCCAGCAGTTCTCAGTCGCGTTCACCCCTCCACTTT. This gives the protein CASSSQSRSPLHF.

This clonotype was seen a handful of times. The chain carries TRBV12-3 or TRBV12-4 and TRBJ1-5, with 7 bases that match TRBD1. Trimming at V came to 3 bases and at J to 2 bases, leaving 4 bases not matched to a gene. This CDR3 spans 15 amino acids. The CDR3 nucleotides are TGTGCCAGCAGTTTGGGGGACAGCCGCAATCAGCCCCAGCATTTT. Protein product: CASSLGDSRNQPQHF.

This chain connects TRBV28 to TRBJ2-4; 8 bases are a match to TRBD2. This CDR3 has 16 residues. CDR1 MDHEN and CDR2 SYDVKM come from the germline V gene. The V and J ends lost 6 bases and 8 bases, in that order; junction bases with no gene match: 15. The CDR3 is CASSPTLADLKDIQYF. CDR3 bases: TGTGCCAGCAGCCCTACACTAGCGGACCTCAAGGACATTCAGTACTTC.

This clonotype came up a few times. CDR3 residues: CASSGVVTSGRAAEQFF. The CDR3 region has the DNA TGTGCCAGCAGTGGGGTGGTTACTAGCGGGAGGGCCGCTGAGCAGTTCTTC. The J gene is TRBJ2-1, the V gene TRBV2; 13 bases align to TRBD2. The trim removed 4 bases at V and 9 bases at J, leaving 12 bases unmatched. The CDR3 spans 17 residues. Germline CDR1 SNHLY, CDR2 FYNNEI.

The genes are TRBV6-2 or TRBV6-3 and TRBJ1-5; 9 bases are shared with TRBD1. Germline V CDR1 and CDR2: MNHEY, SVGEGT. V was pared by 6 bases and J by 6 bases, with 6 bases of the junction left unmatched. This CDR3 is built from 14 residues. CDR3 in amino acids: CASRITGGGQPQHF. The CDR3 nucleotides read TGTGCCAGCAGGATCACAGGGGGCGGTCAGCCCCAGCATTTT.

In DNA, the CDR3 is TGCAGTGCCCGGAAACTAGAGACCTACGAGCAGTACTTC. Its translation is CSARKLETYEQYF. The rearrangement uses TRBV20-1 and TRBJ2-7; possibly TRBD2 for D (5 bases). Trimming removed 6 bases at V and 2 bases at J, with 14 bases between. CDR1 is DFQATT, CDR2 SNEGSKA, per germline (reference sequence). The CDR3 consists of 13 residues.

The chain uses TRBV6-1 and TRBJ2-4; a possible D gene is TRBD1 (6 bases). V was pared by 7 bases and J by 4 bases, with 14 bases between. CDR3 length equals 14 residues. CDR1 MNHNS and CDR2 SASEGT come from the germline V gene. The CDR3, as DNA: TGTGCCAGCACCGCGGACAGAACAAAAAACATTCAGTACTTC. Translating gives CASTADRTKNIQYF.

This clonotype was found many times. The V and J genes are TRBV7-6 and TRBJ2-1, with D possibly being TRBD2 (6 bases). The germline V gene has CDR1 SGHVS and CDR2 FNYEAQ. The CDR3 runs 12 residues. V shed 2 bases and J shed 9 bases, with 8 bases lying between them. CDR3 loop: CASSLTAGEQFF. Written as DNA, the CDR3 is TGTGCCAGCAGCTTAACAGCGGGTGAGCAGTTCTTC.

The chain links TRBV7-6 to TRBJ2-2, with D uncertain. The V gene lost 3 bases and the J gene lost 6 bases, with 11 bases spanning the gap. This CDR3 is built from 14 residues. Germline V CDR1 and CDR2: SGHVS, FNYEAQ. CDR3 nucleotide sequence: TGTGCCAGCAGCTTCGCTCTAGAATCCGGGGAGCTGTTTTTT. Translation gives CASSFALESGELFF.

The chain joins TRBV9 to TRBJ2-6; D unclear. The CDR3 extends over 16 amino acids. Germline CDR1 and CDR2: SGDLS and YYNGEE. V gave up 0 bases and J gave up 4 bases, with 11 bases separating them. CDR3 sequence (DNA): TGTGCCAGCAGCGTAGGTCAACTGGGCGGGGCCAACGTCCTGACTTTC. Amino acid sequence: CASSVGQLGGANVLTF.